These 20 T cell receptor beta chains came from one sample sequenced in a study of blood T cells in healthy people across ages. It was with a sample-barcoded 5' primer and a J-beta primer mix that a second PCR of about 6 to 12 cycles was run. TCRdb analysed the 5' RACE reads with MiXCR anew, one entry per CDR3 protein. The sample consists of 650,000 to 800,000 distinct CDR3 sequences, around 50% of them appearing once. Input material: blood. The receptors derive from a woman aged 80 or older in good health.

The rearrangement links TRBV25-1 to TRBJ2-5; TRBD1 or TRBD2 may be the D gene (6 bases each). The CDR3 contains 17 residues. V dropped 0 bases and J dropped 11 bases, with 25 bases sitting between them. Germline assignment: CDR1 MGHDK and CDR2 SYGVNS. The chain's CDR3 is CASSEYRRGPLYNEQYF. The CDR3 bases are TGTGCCAGCAGTGAATATAGACGGGGGCCCCTTTACAATGAGCAGTACTTC.

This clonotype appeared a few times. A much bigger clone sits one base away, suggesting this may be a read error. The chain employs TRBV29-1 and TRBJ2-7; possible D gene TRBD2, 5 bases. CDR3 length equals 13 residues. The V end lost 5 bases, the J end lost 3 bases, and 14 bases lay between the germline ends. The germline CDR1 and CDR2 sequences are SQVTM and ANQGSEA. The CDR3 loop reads CSVSTGSIYEQYF. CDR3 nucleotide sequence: TGCAGCGTTTCGACGGGAAGTATCTACGAGCAGTACTTC.

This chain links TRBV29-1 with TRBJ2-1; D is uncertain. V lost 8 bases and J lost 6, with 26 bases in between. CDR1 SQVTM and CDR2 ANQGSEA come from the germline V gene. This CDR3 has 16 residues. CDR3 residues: CSSPGVGRSRVNEQFF. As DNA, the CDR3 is TGCAGCTCACCAGGAGTTGGAAGGAGCCGGGTCAATGAGCAGTTCTTC.

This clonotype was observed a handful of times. The CDR3 coding sequence is TGCAGTGCTAGAGACCCAGGGACAGGGCAGTTCTTC. It yields the protein CSARDPGTGQFF. The V and J genes are TRBV20-1 and TRBJ2-1; the match to TRBD1 covers 8 bases. V shed 0 bases, J shed 12 bases, and the junction held 4 bases outside the gene matches. The CDR3 extends over 12 amino acids. Germline CDR1 reads DFQATT; CDR2 reads SNEGSKA (reference sequence).

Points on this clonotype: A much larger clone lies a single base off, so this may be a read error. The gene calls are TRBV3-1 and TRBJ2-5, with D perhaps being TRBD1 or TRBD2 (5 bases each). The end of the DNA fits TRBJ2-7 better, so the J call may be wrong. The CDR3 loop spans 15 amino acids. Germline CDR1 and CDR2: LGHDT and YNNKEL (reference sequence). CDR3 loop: CASSQPGRGNYEQYF. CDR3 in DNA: TGTGCCAGCAGCCAACCCGGACGGGGCAACTACGAGCAGTACTTC.

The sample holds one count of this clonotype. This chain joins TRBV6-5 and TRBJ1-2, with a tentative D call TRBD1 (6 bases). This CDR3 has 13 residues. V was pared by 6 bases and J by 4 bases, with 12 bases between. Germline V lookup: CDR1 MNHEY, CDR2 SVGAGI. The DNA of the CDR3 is TGTGCCAGCAGCGACGGGGGGGCCTATGGCTACACCTTC. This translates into CASSDGGAYGYTF.

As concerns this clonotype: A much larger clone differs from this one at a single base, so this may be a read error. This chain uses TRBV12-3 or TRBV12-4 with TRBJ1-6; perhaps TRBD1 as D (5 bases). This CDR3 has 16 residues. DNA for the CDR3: TGTGCCAGCAGTTTGGGGGGGTCAGGGATCGTGTCACCCCTCCGCTTT. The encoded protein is CASSLGGSGIVSPLRF.

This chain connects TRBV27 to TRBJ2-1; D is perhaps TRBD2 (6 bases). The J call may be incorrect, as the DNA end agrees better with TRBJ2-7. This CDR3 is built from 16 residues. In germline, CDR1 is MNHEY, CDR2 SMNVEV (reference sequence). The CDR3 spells CASSLGPGGTYNEQYF. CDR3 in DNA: TGTGCCAGCAGTTTAGGACCCGGGGGTACCTACAATGAGCAGTACTTC.

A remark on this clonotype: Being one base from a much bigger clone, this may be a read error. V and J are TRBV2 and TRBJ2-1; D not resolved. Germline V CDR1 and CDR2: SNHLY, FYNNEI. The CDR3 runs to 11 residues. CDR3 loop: CGSSEKHEQFF. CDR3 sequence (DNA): TGTGGCAGCAGTGAAAAACATGAGCAGTTCTTC.

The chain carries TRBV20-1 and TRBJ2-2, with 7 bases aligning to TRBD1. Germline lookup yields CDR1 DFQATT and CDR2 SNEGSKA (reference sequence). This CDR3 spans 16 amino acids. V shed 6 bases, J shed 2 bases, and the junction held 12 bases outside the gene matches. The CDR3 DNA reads TGCAGTGCCTCTAAACTCAGGGGGAGTAACACCGGGGAGCTGTTTTTT. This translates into CSASKLRGSNTGELFF.

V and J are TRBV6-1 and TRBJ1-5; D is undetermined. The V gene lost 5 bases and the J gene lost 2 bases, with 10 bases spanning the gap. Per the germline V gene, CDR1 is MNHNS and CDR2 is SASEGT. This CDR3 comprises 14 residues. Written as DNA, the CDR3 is TGTGCCAGCAGTATGGCAGGAGGCAATCAGCCCCAGCATTTT. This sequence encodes CASSMAGGNQPQHF.

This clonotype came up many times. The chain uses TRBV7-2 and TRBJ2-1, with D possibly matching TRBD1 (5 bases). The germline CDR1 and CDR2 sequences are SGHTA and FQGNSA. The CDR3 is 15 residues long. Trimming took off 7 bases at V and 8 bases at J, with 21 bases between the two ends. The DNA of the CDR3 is TGTGCCAGCACCACTTATGGGGCCCTCTTCGATGAGCAGTTCTTC. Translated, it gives CASTTYGALFDEQFF.

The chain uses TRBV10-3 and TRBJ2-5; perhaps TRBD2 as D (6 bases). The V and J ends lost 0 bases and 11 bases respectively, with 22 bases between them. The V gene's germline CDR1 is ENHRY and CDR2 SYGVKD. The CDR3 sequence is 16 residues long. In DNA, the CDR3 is TGTGCCATCAGTGAGTCCGTGGGACTCGATTACAATGAGCAGTACTTC. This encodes CAISESVGLDYNEQYF.

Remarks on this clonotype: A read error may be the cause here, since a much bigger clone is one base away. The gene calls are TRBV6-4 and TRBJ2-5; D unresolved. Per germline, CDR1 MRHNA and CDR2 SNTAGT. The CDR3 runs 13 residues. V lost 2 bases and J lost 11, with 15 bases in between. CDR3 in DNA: TGTGCCAGCAGTGACGCCGAGAACAATGAGCAGTACTTC. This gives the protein CASSDAENNEQYF.

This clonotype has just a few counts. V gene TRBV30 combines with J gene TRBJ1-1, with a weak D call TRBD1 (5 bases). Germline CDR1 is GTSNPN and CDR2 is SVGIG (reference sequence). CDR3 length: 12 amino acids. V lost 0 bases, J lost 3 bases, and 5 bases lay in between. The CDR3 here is CAWSVQDTEAFF. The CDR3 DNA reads TGTGCCTGGAGTGTACAGGACACTGAAGCTTTCTTT.

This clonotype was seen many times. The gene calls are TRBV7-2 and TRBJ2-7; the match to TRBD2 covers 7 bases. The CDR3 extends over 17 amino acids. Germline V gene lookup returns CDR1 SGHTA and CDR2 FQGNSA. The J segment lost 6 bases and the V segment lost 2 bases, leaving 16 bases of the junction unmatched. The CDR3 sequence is CASSLTQRLAPGVEQYF. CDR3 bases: TGTGCCAGCAGCTTAACCCAGAGACTAGCCCCCGGAGTCGAGCAGTACTTC.

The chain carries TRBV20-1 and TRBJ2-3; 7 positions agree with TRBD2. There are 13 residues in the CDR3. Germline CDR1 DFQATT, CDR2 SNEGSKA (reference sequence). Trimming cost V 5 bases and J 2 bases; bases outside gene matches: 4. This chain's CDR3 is CSAETSITDTQYF. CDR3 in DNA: TGCAGTGCTGAGACTAGCATCACAGATACGCAGTATTTT.

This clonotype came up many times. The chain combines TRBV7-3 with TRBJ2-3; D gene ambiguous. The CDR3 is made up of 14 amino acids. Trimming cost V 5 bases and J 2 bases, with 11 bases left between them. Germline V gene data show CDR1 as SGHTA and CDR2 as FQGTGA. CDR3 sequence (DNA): TGTGCCAGCAGCCTCGGACGGAACACAGATACGCAGTATTTT. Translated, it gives CASSLGRNTDTQYF.

This chain's CDR3 is CASGLGQQYEQYF. CDR3 bases: TGTGCTAGTGGTTTGGGACAGCAATACGAGCAGTACTTC. The V gene is TRBV12-5, the J gene TRBJ2-4; a weak D match, TRBD1 (5 bases). The assigned J gene may be wrong: the sequence end matches TRBJ2-7 better. This CDR3 region has 13 residues. CDR1 LGHNT and CDR2 FRNRAP come from the germline V gene.

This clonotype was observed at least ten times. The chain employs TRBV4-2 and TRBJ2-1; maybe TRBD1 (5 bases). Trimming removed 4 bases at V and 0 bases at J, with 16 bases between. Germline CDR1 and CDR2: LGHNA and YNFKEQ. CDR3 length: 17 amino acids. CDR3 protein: CASSRIPGKSSYNEQFF. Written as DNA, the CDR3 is TGTGCCAGCAGCCGCATCCCAGGGAAGAGCTCCTACAATGAGCAGTTCTTC.